This TCR beta chain derives from a study of Graves' ophthalmopathy and Graves' hyperthyroidism (dated by TCRdb to between 2017 and 2018). About the study as a whole: Peripheral blood was collected at initial diagnosis, prior to any treatment. The study used signatures of the TCR beta repertoire to tell Graves' ophthalmopathy apart from Graves' hyperthyroidism and to predict which patients would progress to ophthalmopathy. In total, over 130 blood samples were TCR-sequenced: fewer than 50 ophthalmopathy, some 72 hyperthyroidism and about 17 hyperthyroidism-to-ophthalmopathy patients. A discovery set of 100 patients (more than 40 ophthalmopathy, about 58 stable hyperthyroidism) was enrolled to explore V-J signatures distinguishing ophthalmopathy from hyperthyroidism. An independent validation cohort comprised roughly 20 hyperthyroidism patients and over 15 patients who later progressed from hyperthyroidism to ophthalmopathy. In over 5 hyperthyroidism patients, the T-cell repertoire of thyroid tissue was compared with the T-cell repertoire of blood. Following sampling, methimazole starting at 30 mg daily was administered to hyperthyroidism patients, and high-dose intravenous methylprednisolone was administered to ophthalmopathy patients. The roughly 100 discovery patients were randomly split 7:3 into training and test sets.

Here is what the overall study found, with its caveats: Among expanded thyroid clonotypes with frequency above 0.001, most also showed up in blood, which suggests that blood repertoires may reflect the thyroid immune response. No statistical method was used to predetermine the sample size, and group allocation was not hidden from the investigators. The 13-signature model separated ophthalmopathy from stable hyperthyroidism with approximately 88% sensitivity and 81.08% specificity in cross-validation, and 80%/75% in the test set. In validation, the model predicted ophthalmopathy progression with 70.59% sensitivity and roughly 78% specificity; roughly eleven predicted patients were CT-confirmed with GO in a median of around 6.5 months.

For repertoire sequencing, the TCR beta CDR3 regions were amplified from RNA transcripts. A first-round RT-PCR used HTBI primers with the Qiagen OneStep RT-PCR kit, followed by a second-round multiplex PCR, size selection and purification. Libraries were sequenced paired-end with 100 bp reads on an Illumina HiSeq2000. Concerning the study's data processing: SOAPnuke was used for read processing, and reads with adapters, uncalled bases, a mean Phred below 15, or no exact constant-primer or identifier match were discarded. COPE v1.2.5 was used to merge the high-quality paired reads. Clonotypes were defined as unique nucleotide sequences and were aligned to IMGT TRB V, D and J references using MiTCR v1.1. The analysis was limited to V-J combinations with a frequency above 0.0001, which together covered 99.2% of repertoires. For each V-J combination, a TCR clonal expansion and chaos score was defined as F50 clonal expansion divided by the chaos observed in the TCRdist matrix. Welch's t-statistics and random forest were used to narrow the features down to 10 to 15 V-J combinations, which were then fed into a naive Bayes classifier. Thyroid-blood repertoire similarity was quantified with the Morisita-Horn index. TCRdb cleaned the public reads at Q25 with fastp, built clones with MiXCR and kept in-frame beta chains. Rows with one shared CDR3 protein collapse into an entry with the most common genes and DNA. The authors' filters were not applied to this entry. Recorded for this sample are about 480,000 distinct CDR3 sequences; approximately 15% of them occurred a single time. Jointly, the top ten make up approximately 9.8% of the sample.

Taken from cysteine to phenylalanine, the CDR3 has 17 residues. Only the CDR3 portion is preserved as DNA: 51 bases, with reading frame beginning at the first base. CDR1 MGHRA and CDR2 YSYEKL were looked up in the germline V gene. V lost 1 base and J lost 2 bases, and the count of bases not matched to a germline gene is 9. Ophthalmopathy patients were characterized by moderately to severely active disease, a Clinical Activity Score of at least 3, a NOSPECS grade of at least 4, and a disease duration under 3 months. Anyone with other autoimmune diseases, uncontrolled infections, pregnancy or lactation was excluded from the study. Diagnosis relied on clinical symptoms, serum thyroxine, TRAb, thyroid ultrasound and orbital computed tomography. PBMCs were isolated from about 9 ml of fresh peripheral blood by Ficoll-Paque density gradient centrifugation. Total RNA was extracted using Trizol reagent, and RNA quality was checked on an Agilent 2100 Bioanalyzer.

Many counts were recorded for this clonotype. Its target antigen remains unknown. No base qualities exist here, and no much larger clone lies one base off it. The rearrangement combines TRBV4-1 with TRBJ2-7, with 9 junctional bases fitting TRBD1. This sequence was found in a woman in her 30s with Graves' ophthalmopathy. Donor details come from another sample of the same person, matched by shared clones. Sequenced: blood. Read as DNA, the sequence is TGCGCCAGCAGCCAAGGGGCAGGAGGACAGGGGCCCTACGAGCAGTACTTC. Protein translation: CASSQGAGGQGPYEQYF.